The T cell receptor beta chain under discussion was sequenced for a study of T cell responses to AZD1222 COVID-19 vaccine (TCRdb year 2021). Regarding the research as a whole: Because spike-specific TCR depth and breadth did not differ between the two schedules, AZD1222 recipients who got a second dose at roughly 4 weeks were pooled with those who got a second dose at roughly 12 weeks. TCR sequencing was performed for 233 trial participants, of whom 200 to 220 were given two doses of AZD1222 and some 26 were given two doses of MenACWY control vaccine. Trial participants were enrolled into age subgroups of 18-55, 56-69 and 70-plus years, which contained around 150, 29 and 61 TCR-sequenced participants, respectively.

A remark on this clone: Its cognate antigen has yet to be identified. One base away there is no much larger clone; base qualities are not given.

V is pruned by 5 bases and J by 5 bases, leaving 6 bases of the junction without a gene match. Looking up the germline V gene yields CDR1 SQVTM and CDR2 ANQGSEA. The CDR3, from cysteine to phenylalanine, totals 13 residues. The DNA shown is the 39-base CDR3, in frame from base 1. The time point label of this sample denotes: baseline before first vaccination. Vaccinee samples came from UK trials COV001 and COV002, including a single-blind randomized controlled phase 2/3 trial of AZD1222 (ChAdOx1 nCoV-19) in healthy adults. For TCRbeta chain sequencing, PBMC samples from trial participants were taken at day 0 and at day 28 after the second dose. Findings and caveats that apply to the study as a whole: Because no samples from the day 14 peak response were available, repertoires could be characterized only after the peak T cell response. Most participants were white British and females outnumbered males, and the authors suggested that clonal diversity may have been underestimated. The 56-69-year group was small, and its depth increase did not reach significance, likely because of low power. Conclusions about previously exposed vaccinees are limited, since just a handful of AZD1222 recipients were seropositive for SARS-CoV-2 at baseline. Vaccine-associated CD4 TCRs spanned the whole spike protein, with dominant responses in regions 160-218 and 743-854. Reportedly, close to half of the unique spike-specific TCRs recognized epitopes lying outside the regions that are mutated in the B.1.351 and B.1.1.7 variants. After two AZD1222 doses, spike-specific TCR breadth and depth were significantly higher than at day 0 and than in MenACWY recipients.

The CDR3 regions of human TCRbeta chains were analyzed by immunosequencing. Regarding the original processing steps: Repertoire TCRs were matched against a reference library of SARS-CoV-2-specific TCRs generated with the MIRA antigen-specificity platform. Breadth was defined as the fraction of unique TCRs that were SARS-CoV-2-associated, and depth was defined as the fraction of total T cells that were SARS-CoV-2-associated. Using the MIRA data, each spike-specific TCR was assigned both to the spike region to which the TCR was reactive and to a CD4 or CD8 class. Log10-transformed breadth and depth values were compared by one-way ANOVA with Sidak's multiple comparisons tests. TCRdb retrieved this table from immuneACCESS and kept in-frame rearrangements only. Not all clones are present; in checked studies, unresolved V genes account for under half, and no reason is known for the remainder. That table furnishes V, J and clone size, whereas the DNA furnished D and trimming. The sample table records around 170,000 clones; approximately 90% of these occur just once. The ten largest clonotypes hold more than 1.3% of the sample.

Sequencing used peripheral blood, obtained on day 0 of AZD1222 vaccination. This receptor chain uses TRBV29-1 and TRBJ2-5; TRBD1 fits 9 bases in the junction. The TCR sequence derives from an adult in good health. For the CDR3, the sequence is CSVLQGAQETQYF. The DNA sequence reads TGCAGCGTTTTACAGGGGGCGCAGGAGACCCAGTACTTC.